This T cell receptor beta chain is drawn from a study of CD8 T cells in Susac syndrome. Study-level background: Blood was drawn from patients with Susac syndrome. At that point, they were therapy-naive, on corticosteroids, or on intravenous immunoglobulin alone.

Study-wide points: Clonal expansion was missing from Susac syndrome CD4+ T cell repertoires.

CD8+ and CD4+ T cells taken from blood had their TCR beta sequenced. TEMRA cells were FACS-enriched, with CD8+ and CD4+ T cells isolated negatively. CDR3 length: 13 residues. In germline, CDR1 is DFQATT, CDR2 SNEGSKA (reference sequence). The J segment lost 4 bases and the V segment lost 5 bases, leaving 6 bases of the junction unmatched. A word on this clonotype: Its cognate antigen is unknown.

RNA in amounts of about 0.5 to 1 ug was reverse transcribed with random hexamers. TCRdb recomputed calls from the immunoSEQ multiplex PCR reads with MiXCR, one row per CDR3 protein. The table shows about 240,000 distinct CDR3 sequences, with 90% to 96% occurring only once. The source is a human donor with Susac syndrome. Sample: CD4+ T cells from PBMCs. The V call is TRBV20-1, the J call TRBJ2-5, with 8 nucleotides matching TRBD1. Here the CDR3 DNA reads TGCAGTGCTCCTCGACAGGGGCGAGAGACCCAGTACTTC. It yields the protein CSAPRQGRETQYF.